This is a list of T cell receptor beta chains from one sample in a study of blood T cell repertoires in COVID-19. Repertoires were generated with immunoSEQ multiplex PCR, while TCRdb's copy carries only in-frame clones and drops some. The profile covers 270,000 or so clones, with 85% to 90% appearing a single time and approximately 2.1% taken by the ten largest. Source material: peripheral blood. The receptors were gathered from an older woman with COVID-19, enrolled during active disease. The CDR3 runs from the conserved cysteine through the conserved F or W. Fields, in order: J gene, clone size, V gene, CDR3 protein. A row's size may be missing; if present it is once, few, many or a size class.

>TRBJ1-1|-|TRBV3-1/TRBV3-2
CASSQGVQNTEAFF
>TRBJ1-4|-|TRBV30
CAWNRGSEKLFF
>TRBJ2-7|once|TRBV30
CAWSGIAYEQYF
>TRBJ1-5|-|TRBV5-8
CASSWGPDQPQHF
>TRBJ2-1|-|TRBV19
CASNAAGVTYNEQFF
>TRBJ1-4|-|TRBV11-2
CASSLDVYGDSEKLFF
>TRBJ2-3|-|TRBV7-2
CASSLGGPNTDTQYF
>TRBJ1-1|-|TRBV11-3
CASSPGRGKNTEAFF
>TRBJ1-2|-|TRBV4-3
CASSQDPGQIFYGYTF
>TRBJ1-2|once|TRBV18
CASSPGSYGYTF
>TRBJ2-3|once|TRBV19
CASAGTGADTQYF
>TRBJ1-2|-|TRBV4-1
CASRRDRRNYGYTF
>TRBJ1-6|-|TRBV5-4
CASGTGSSYNSPLHF
>TRBJ2-5|-|TRBV7-9
CASREGQGRGETQYF
>TRBJ1-1|-|TRBV4-1
CASSQDWTPEAFF
>TRBJ2-5|-|TRBV2
CASSVWDRVETQYF
>TRBJ1-1|-|TRBV7-9
CASSPRQGRTSNREAFF
>TRBJ2-7|-|TRBV19
CATLGQAEQYF
>TRBJ1-2|once|TRBV6-5
CASRTGTGRDGYTF
>TRBJ2-5|-|TRBV7-2
CASSLRGGETQYF
>TRBJ2-7|-|TRBV7-9
CASSRLQGGEQYF
>TRBJ2-2|-|TRBV18
CASSPNRGGARSSTGELFF
>TRBJ1-4|-|TRBV6-5
CASREDRGIEKLFF
>TRBJ2-5|once|TRBV3-1/TRBV3-2
CASSPSAVALRQETQYF
>TRBJ2-7|once|TRBV6-6
CASRKPTGTGYYEQYF
>TRBJ2-2|once|TRBV4-3
CASSQEAQNTGELFF
>TRBJ1-1|-|TRBV5-4
CASSPRTGWDNTEAFF
>TRBJ2-5|-|TRBV18
CASSQLQEPGQETQYF
>TRBJ1-2|-|TRBV7-9
CASSLGTLGGGYTF
>TRBJ2-3|-|TRBV6-4
CASSDTGTDTQYF
>TRBJ1-5|-|TRBV4-1
CASSQDDREYQPQHF
>TRBJ2-2|-|TRBV5-8
CASSLEPAGAGELFF
>TRBJ1-1|once|TRBV19
CASRQQGTEAFF
>TRBJ2-7|-|TRBV7-2
CASSLDWWQGVHEQYF
>TRBJ1-5|-|TRBV19
CATQDRGGQPQHF
>TRBJ1-1|-|TRBV5-1
CASSLALHRGRDTEAFF
>TRBJ2-3|-|TRBV7-2
CASSWGGQADTQYF
>TRBJ1-2|-|TRBV19
CASSRAVRDRAYGYTF
>TRBJ2-6|-|TRBV11-2
CASSLDLGGGVSGANVLTF
>TRBJ1-3|-|TRBV5-3
CARKRRGFSGNTIYF
>TRBJ1-3|-|TRBV6-6
CASQTGDSGNTIYF
>TRBJ1-2|-|TRBV7-2
CASSSTPGQKPYGYTF
>TRBJ1-6|-|TRBV3-1/TRBV3-2
CASSQDSGQGLGSPLHF
>TRBJ1-5|-|TRBV19
CASSIFGFSNQPQHF
>TRBJ2-1|-|TRBV19
CASTLSGGLTYNEQFF
>TRBJ1-1|-|TRBV9
CASRGDRGKKALDTEAFF
>TRBJ2-7|-|TRBV18
CASSPTRPYEQYF
>TRBJ1-1|-|TRBV6-5
CASSATGGVGTEAFF
>TRBJ2-1|-|TRBV7-9
CASSLTGLAGDEQFF
>TRBJ1-4|-|TRBV6-5
CASSDLGSGNEKLFF
>TRBJ2-1|-|TRBV7-3
CASSLTRTSGGAHHEQFF
>TRBJ1-1|-|TRBV7-9
CASSLQQGLGAFF
>TRBJ2-7|-|TRBV18
CASSQQGGYEQYF
>TRBJ1-3|-|TRBV5-1
CASSLGAISGNTIYF
>TRBJ2-3|-|TRBV11-3
CASSLGQTTDTQYF